This TCR beta chain was recovered during a study of regulatory T cells in long-lasting Graves disease. Documented time point: newly diagnosed GD, antithyroid drugs for less than 3 months. PBMCs provided the RNA from which the TCR library was made. This clonotype was detected ten times or more. The TCR beta library used iRepertoire HTBI primers with Arm-PCR amplification of CDR3. TCRdb reprocessed the multiplex PCR reads with MiXCR, giving one entry per CDR3 protein. The sample records 200,000 to 250,000 distinct CDR3 sequences, approximately 16% being singletons. The sequence was collected from a female donor with Graves disease. Source: peripheral blood mononuclear cells (PBMCs), taken at new diagnosis, from a patient treated with antithyroid drugs.

CDR3 sequence: CAINPGTGNTEAFF. CDR3 bases: TGTGCCATCAATCCCGGGACAGGGAACACTGAAGCTTTCTTT. The chain combines TRBV10-3 with TRBJ1-1; 8 bases align to TRBD1. V was pared by 7 bases and J by 1 base, with 5 bases of the junction left unmatched. From germline, CDR1 is ENHRY and CDR2 SYGVKD. The CDR3 has 14 amino acids.